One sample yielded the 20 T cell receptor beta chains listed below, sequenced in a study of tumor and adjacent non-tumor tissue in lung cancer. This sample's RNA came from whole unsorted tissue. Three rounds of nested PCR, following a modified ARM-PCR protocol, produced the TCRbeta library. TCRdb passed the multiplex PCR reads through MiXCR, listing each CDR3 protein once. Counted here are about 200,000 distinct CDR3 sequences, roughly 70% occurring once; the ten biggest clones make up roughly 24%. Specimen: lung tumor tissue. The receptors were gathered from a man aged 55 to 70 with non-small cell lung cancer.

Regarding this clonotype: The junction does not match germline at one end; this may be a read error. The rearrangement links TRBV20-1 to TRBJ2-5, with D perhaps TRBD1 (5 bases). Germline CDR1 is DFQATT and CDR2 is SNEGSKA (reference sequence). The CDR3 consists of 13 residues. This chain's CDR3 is CSAPPAGKEIQNF. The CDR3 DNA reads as TGCAGTGCCCCCCCGGCAGGGAAGGAGATCCAGAACTTC.

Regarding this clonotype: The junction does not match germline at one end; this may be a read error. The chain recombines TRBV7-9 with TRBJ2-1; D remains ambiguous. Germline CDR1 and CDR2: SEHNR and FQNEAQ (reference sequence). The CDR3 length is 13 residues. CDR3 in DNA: TGCGCCAGCAGTCTATCCCACCGCAATGAGGAGTTCTTC. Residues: CASSLSHRNEEFF.

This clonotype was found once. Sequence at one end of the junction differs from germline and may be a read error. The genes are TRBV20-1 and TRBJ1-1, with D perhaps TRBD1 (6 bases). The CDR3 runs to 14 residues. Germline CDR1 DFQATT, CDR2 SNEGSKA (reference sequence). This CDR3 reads CSARVIGGGTKAFF. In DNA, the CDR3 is TGCAGCGCTAGAGTGATCGGGGGGGGCACTAAAGCTTTCTTT.

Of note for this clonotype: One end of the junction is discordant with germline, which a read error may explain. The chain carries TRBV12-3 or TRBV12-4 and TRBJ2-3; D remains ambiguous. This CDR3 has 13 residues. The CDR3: CASITVSTDTQYF. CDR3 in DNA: TGTGCCAGCATCACCGTTAGCACAGATACACAGTATTTT.

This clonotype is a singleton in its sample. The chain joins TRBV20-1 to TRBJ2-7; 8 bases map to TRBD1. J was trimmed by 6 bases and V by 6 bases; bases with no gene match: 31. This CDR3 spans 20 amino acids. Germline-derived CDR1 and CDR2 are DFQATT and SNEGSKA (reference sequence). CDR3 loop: CSAHQGRWGTGQLPVCEQYF. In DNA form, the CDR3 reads TGCAGTGCCCACCAAGGCCGATGGGGGACAGGCCAGCTCCCCGTCTGCGAGCAGTACTTC.

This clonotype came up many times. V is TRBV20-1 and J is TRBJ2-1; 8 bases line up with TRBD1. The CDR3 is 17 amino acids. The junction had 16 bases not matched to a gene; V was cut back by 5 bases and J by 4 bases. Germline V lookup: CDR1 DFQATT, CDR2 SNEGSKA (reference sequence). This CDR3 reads CSAGRGQVHPQYNEQFF. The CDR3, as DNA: TGCAGTGCTGGCAGGGGACAGGTCCATCCGCAATACAATGAGCAGTTCTTC.

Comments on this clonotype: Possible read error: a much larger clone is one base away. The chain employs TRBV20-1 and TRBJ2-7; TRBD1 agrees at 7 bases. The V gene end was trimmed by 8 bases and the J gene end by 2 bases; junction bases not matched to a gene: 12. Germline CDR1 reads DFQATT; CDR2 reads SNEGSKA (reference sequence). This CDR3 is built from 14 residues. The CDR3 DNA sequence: TGCAGTACTCGAAACAGGGGCGAAACCTACGAGCAGTACTTC. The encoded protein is CSTRNRGETYEQYF.

The CDR3 sequence is CASSLWRELAGGNTGELFF. The CDR3 DNA follows: TGTGCCAGCAGTTTATGGAGGGAACTAGCGGGAGGGAACACCGGGGAGCTGTTTTTT. The chain uses TRBV28 and TRBJ2-2; 12 bases line up with TRBD2. Trimming took 0 bases from V and 1 from J; bases not matched to a gene: 6. The V gene's germline CDR1 is MDHEN and CDR2 SYDVKM. The CDR3 loop spans 19 amino acids.

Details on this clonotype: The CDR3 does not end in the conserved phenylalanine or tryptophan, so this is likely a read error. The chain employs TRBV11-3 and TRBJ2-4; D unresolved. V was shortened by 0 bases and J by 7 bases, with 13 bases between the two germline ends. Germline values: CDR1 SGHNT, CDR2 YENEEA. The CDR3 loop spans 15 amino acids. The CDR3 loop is CASSLDRPPANIQYI. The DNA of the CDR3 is TGTGCCAGCAGCTTAGATCGGCCTCCGGCGAACATTCAGTACATC.

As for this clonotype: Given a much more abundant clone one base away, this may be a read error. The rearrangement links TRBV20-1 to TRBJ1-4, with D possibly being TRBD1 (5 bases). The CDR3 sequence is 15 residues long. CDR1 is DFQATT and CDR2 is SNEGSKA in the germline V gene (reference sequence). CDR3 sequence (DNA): TGCAGTGCTAGAAGTTACGGGGGTGCTAATGAAAAACCGTTTTTT. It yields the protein CSARSYGGANEKPFF.

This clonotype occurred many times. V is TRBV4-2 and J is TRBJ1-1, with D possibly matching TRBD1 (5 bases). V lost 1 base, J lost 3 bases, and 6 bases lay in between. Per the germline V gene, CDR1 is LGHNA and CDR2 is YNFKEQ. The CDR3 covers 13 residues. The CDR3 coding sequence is TGTGCCAGCAGCCAAGCCAGGGACACTGAAGCTTTCTTT. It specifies CASSQARDTEAFF.

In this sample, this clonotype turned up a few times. The CDR3 sequence: CASSLIGQLYEQYF. CDR3 DNA: TGCGCCAGCAGCTTGATCGGACAGCTTTACGAGCAGTACTTC. The chain carries TRBV5-1 and TRBJ2-7; D perhaps matches TRBD1 (6 bases). The CDR3 runs to 14 residues. Germline CDR1 and CDR2: SGHRS and YFSETQ. Trimming took 1 base from V and 4 from J, leaving 12 bases between them.

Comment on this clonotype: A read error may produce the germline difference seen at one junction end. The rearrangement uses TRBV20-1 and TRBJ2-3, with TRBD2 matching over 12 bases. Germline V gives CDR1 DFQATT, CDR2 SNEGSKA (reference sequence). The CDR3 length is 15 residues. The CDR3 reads CSTSQLAGGRGTQYF. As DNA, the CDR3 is TGCAGTACTAGTCAGCTAGCGGGGGGGCGTGGTACGCAGTATTTT.

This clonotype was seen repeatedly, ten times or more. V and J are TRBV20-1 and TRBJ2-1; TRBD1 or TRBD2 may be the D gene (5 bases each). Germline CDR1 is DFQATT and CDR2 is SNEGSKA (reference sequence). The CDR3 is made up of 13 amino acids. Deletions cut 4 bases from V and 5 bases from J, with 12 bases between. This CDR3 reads CSATGTANNEQFF. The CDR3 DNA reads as TGCAGTGCTACCGGGACGGCGAACAATGAGCAGTTCTTC.

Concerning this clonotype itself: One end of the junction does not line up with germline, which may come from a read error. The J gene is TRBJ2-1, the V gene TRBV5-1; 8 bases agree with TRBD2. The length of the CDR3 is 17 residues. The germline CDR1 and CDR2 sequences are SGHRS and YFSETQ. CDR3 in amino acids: CASNLEGKRGGSDEQFF. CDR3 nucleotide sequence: TGCGCCAGCAACTTGGAGGGCAAACGGGGGGGTAGTGATGAACAGTTCTTC.

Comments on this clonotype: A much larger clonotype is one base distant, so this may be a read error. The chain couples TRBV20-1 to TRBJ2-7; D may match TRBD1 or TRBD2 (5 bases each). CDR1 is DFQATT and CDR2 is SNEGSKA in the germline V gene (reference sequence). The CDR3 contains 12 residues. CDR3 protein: CSALGTSYEQYF. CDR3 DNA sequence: TGCAGCGCCTTAGGGACCTCCTACGAGCAGTACTTC.

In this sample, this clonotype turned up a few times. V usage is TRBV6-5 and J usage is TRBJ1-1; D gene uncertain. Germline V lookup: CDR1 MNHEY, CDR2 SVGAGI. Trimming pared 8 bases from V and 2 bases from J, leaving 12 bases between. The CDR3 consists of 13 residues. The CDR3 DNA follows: TGTGCCAGCCTCTCTTCCGCAAACACTGAAGCTTTCTTT. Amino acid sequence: CASLSSANTEAFF.

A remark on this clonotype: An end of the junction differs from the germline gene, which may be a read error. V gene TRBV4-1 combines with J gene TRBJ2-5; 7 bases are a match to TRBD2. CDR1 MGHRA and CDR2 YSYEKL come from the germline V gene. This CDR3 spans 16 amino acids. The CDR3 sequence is CASSQDVGLVGETHYF. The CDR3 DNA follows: TGCGCCAGCAGCCAAGATGTAGGACTAGTAGGAGAGACCCACTACTTC.

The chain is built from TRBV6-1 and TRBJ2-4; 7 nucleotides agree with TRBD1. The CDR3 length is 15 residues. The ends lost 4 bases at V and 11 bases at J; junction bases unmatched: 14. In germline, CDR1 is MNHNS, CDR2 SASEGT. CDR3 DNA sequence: TGTGCCAGCAGTGGAACCGGGACAGAGGCTCACGTTCAGTACTTC. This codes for CASSGTGTEAHVQYF.

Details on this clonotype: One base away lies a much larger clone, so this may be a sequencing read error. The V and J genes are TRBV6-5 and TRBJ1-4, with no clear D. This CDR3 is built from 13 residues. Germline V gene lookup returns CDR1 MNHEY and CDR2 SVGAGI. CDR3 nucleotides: TGTACCAGCAGTATGACTTCTAATGAAAAACTGTTTTTT. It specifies CTSSMTSNEKLFF.